One sample yielded the 22 T cell receptor beta chains listed below, sequenced in a study of blood T cell repertoires in COVID-19. Produced via immunoSEQ multiplex PCR; TCRdb's table is partial and in-frame only. The repertoire holds more than 80,000 clones, 71% seen once, with approximately 0.9% in the top ten. Sequenced: peripheral blood. Receptors were obtained from a human donor with acute or convalescent COVID-19. The donor label of this sample is uncertain.

The rearrangement links TRBV5-1 to TRBJ2-2, with 10 positions matching TRBD1. Per the germline V gene, CDR1 is SGHRS and CDR2 is YFSETQ. The CDR3 is 17 amino acids. Germline trimming cut 4 bases from V and 0 bases from J; bases unmatched to any gene: 6. The CDR3 region has the DNA TGCGCCAGCAGCACGGGACAGGGGATCGCGAACACCGGGGAGCTGTTTTTT. This codes for CASSTGQGIANTGELFF. The full variable domain, its missing parts supplied by reference TRBV5-1 and TRBJ2-2, is KAGVTQTPRYLIKTRGQQVTLSCSPISGHRSVSWYQQTPGQGLQFLFEYFSETQRNKGNFPGRFSGRQFSNSRSEMNVSTLELGDSALYLCASSTGQGIANTGELFFGEGSRLTVL.

The J gene is TRBJ2-1, the V gene TRBV4-2; 8 bases are shared with TRBD2. Losses at the gene ends were 1 base for V and 2 bases for J; bases not matched to a gene: 4. This CDR3 comprises 16 residues. Germline assignment: CDR1 LGHNA and CDR2 YNFKEQ. CDR3 residues: CASSQVISGTYNEQFF. As DNA, the CDR3 is TGTGCCAGCAGCCAAGTCATTAGCGGGACCTACAATGAGCAGTTCTTC.

The J gene is TRBJ2-1, the V gene TRBV12-1; TRBD2, as called in the table, went unchecked against the DNA. TRBV12-1 is tagged as a pseudogene. This CDR3 region has 15 residues. The CDR3 DNA reads as TGTGCCAGCAGCAGCGGGGAGCGGTCCTACAATGAGCAGTTCTTC. Protein sequence: CASSSGERSYNEQFF.

CDR3 sequence: CASSIGLGRRELFF. DNA for the CDR3: TGTGCCAGTAGTATAGGTCTAGGTCGTAGGGAGCTGTTTTTT. The chain carries TRBV19 and TRBJ2-2, with D uncertain. In germline, CDR1 is LNHDA, CDR2 SQIVND (reference sequence). V shed 1 base and J shed 9 bases, with 12 bases lying between them. There are 14 residues in the CDR3.

CDR3 sequence: CASSLIPGGNYGYTF. The CDR3 DNA reads as TGTGCCAGCAGCTTGATTCCGGGGGGAAACTATGGCTACACCTTC. The chain couples TRBV5-6 to TRBJ1-2; tentatively, D is TRBD1 (5 bases). This CDR3 is built from 15 residues. The germline V and J ends were trimmed by 1 base and 2 bases, with 12 bases remaining between them. Looked up from germline, CDR1 is SGHDT and CDR2 is YYEEEE.

The chain employs TRBV6-5 and TRBJ2-7; D call uncertain. CDR1 and CDR2 from the germline V gene are MNHEY and SVGAGI. The CDR3 spans 16 residues. Trimming shortened V by 0 bases and J by 3 bases, and 15 bases separated the two germline ends. The DNA of the CDR3 is TGTGCCAGCAGTTACTCGATCGAGTCTCCCCTCTACGAGCAGTACGTC. It specifies CASSYSIESPLYEQYV.

This clone turned up a few times. CDR3 residues: CASSLGVAGETQYF. CDR3 nucleotides: TGCGCCAGCAGCTTAGGGGTGGCCGGGGAGACCCAGTACTTC. The chain couples TRBV5-1 to TRBJ2-5, with D perhaps TRBD1 (5 bases). Germline lookup yields CDR1 SGHRS and CDR2 YFSETQ. The CDR3 contains 14 residues. V was shortened by 2 bases and J by 5 bases, with 13 bases between the two germline ends.

The chain employs TRBV24-1 and TRBJ2-7; 10 bases match TRBD2. Germline CDR1 is KGHDR and CDR2 is SFDVKD. The CDR3 length is 13 residues. V lost 1 base to trimming and J lost 9 bases; unmatched junction nucleotides: 2. CDR3 DNA sequence: TGTGCCACCAGTGATTTTAGCGGGGGGAGGCAGTACTTC. Encoded protein: CATSDFSGGRQYF.

V usage is TRBV3-1 (or the pseudogene TRBV3-2) and J usage is TRBJ2-1, with D unclear. The CDR3 has 12 amino acids. The ends were cut back, 4 bases at V and 4 bases at J, with 5 bases in the middle. CDR1 and CDR2 from the germline V gene are LGHDT and YNNKEL (reference sequence). In nucleotides, the CDR3 is TGTGCCAGCAGCCTCAATTACAATGAGCAGTTCTTC. This encodes CASSLNYNEQFF.

The chain joins TRBV4-1 to TRBJ1-6; D not resolved. Per germline, CDR1 MGHRA and CDR2 YSYEKL. Trimming removed 1 base from V and 10 bases from J, with 11 bases in between. The CDR3 runs 14 residues. CDR3 amino acids: CASSQGDIRSPLHF. The CDR3 DNA reads as TGCGCCAGCAGCCAAGGCGACATTAGATCACCCCTCCACTTT.

The V call is TRBV5-4, the J call TRBJ1-1, with D tentatively TRBD1 (5 bases). The CDR3 sequence is 13 residues long. Germline CDR1 and CDR2: SGHNT and YYREEE (reference sequence). Deletions cut 5 bases from V and 0 bases from J, with 8 bases between. CDR3 loop: CASSSDMNTEAFF. The CDR3 coding sequence is TGTGCCAGCAGTTCGGACATGAACACTGAAGCTTTCTTT.

The chain uses TRBV3-1 (or the pseudogene TRBV3-2) and TRBJ1-2; TRBD1 matches at 9 bases. Trimming cost V 4 bases and J 2 bases; bases outside gene matches: 2. CDR3 length: 14 residues. Looked up from germline, CDR1 is LGHDT and CDR2 is YNNKEL (reference sequence). In DNA form, the CDR3 reads TGTGCCAGCAGCCGGGACAGGGCCAACTATGGCTACACCTTC. Translating gives CASSRDRANYGYTF.

V and J are TRBV11-2 and TRBJ1-6; perhaps TRBD1 as D (5 bases). CDR3 length equals 15 residues. Trimming removed 3 bases from V and 5 bases from J, with 11 bases in between. CDR1 SGHAT and CDR2 FQNNGV come from the germline V gene. The CDR3 here is CASSFSQGDNSPLHF. In nucleotides, the CDR3 is TGTGCCAGCAGCTTTAGCCAGGGCGATAATTCACCCCTCCACTTT.

In this sample, this clone turned up many times. The chain combines TRBV2 with TRBJ2-4, with 11 nucleotides matching TRBD2. From germline, CDR1 is SNHLY and CDR2 FYNNEI. CDR3 length: 16 amino acids. The ends lost 5 bases at V and 2 bases at J; junction bases unmatched: 5. CDR3: CASSRIAGGSKNIQYF. The DNA of the CDR3 is TGTGCCAGCAGTCGGATAGCGGGGGGGTCCAAAAACATTCAGTACTTC.

The chain employs TRBV21-1 and TRBJ1-6. TRBV21-1 constitutes a pseudogene. This CDR3 is built from 15 residues. CDR3 sequence reads: CASEGGSSYNSPLHF. CDR3 DNA: TGTGCCAGCGAGGGGGGGAGCTCCTATAATTCACCCCTCCACTTT.

In DNA form, the CDR3 reads TGTGCCAGCAGGGACAGTAACACAGATACGCAGTATTTT. It is translated as CASRDSNTDTQYF. This chain links TRBV28 with TRBJ2-3; perhaps TRBD1 as D (6 bases). This CDR3 is 13 amino acids long. V lost 6 bases and J 2 bases, leaving 9 bases between the germline ends. Germline V gene sequence: CDR1 MDHEN, CDR2 SYDVKM.

This clone was observed a few times. The chain has TRBV5-1 and TRBJ1-2; 9 nucleotides line up with TRBD1. The CDR3 length is 15 residues. Germline CDR1 and CDR2: SGHRS and YFSETQ. The ends lost 3 bases at V and 7 bases at J; junction bases unmatched: 10. The CDR3 DNA sequence: TGCGCCAGCAGCTCGGGGGGACAGGGACCGCGTGGCTACACCTTC. Translated, it gives CASSSGGQGPRGYTF. The whole variable domain, filled in from reference TRBV5-1 and TRBJ1-2, reads KAGVTQTPRYLIKTRGQQVTLSCSPISGHRSVSWYQQTPGQGLQFLFEYFSETQRNKGNFPGRFSGRQFSNSRSEMNVSTLELGDSALYLCASSSGGQGPRGYTFGSGTRLTVV.

This clone was counted a single time. The chain links TRBV29-1 to TRBJ1-5; TRBD1 is a possible D gene (5 bases). The V end lost 7 bases, the J end lost 4 bases, and 20 bases lay between the germline ends. Germline V gene sequence: CDR1 SQVTM, CDR2 ANQGSEA. There are 15 residues in the CDR3. The CDR3 sequence: CSATVGQGRNQPQHF. The CDR3 coding sequence is TGCAGCGCTACAGTGGGGCAGGGTCGTAATCAGCCCCAGCATTTT. Variable domain in full (rest from reference TRBV29-1 and TRBJ1-5): SAVISQKPSRDICQRGTSLTIQCQVDSQVTMMFWYRQQPGQSLTLIATANQGSEATYESGFVIDKFPISRPNLTFSTLTVSNMSPEDSSIYLCSATVGQGRNQPQHFGDGTRLSIL.

The chain links TRBV4-1 to TRBJ1-2, with TRBD1 identical over 8 bases. The CDR3 covers 14 residues. Germline V CDR1 and CDR2: MGHRA, YSYEKL. The V and J ends lost 2 bases and 4 bases, in that order; junction bases with no gene match: 3. The CDR3 coding sequence is TGCGCCAGCAGCCAACCGACAGGGGTCTATGGCTACACCTTC. Translated: CASSQPTGVYGYTF.

This chain links TRBV19 with TRBJ2-1; D is possibly TRBD2 (5 bases). This CDR3 has 17 residues. Germline CDR1 LNHDA, CDR2 SQIVND (reference sequence). Trimming removed 3 bases at V and 0 bases at J, with 15 bases between. The CDR3: CASSITGVKASYNEQFF. The CDR3 DNA reads TGTGCCAGTAGTATCACCGGGGTGAAGGCCTCCTACAATGAGCAGTTCTTC.

In its sample, this clone was seen a few times. This chain connects TRBV2 to TRBJ1-1; D possibly corresponds to TRBD1 (6 bases). Germline-derived CDR1 and CDR2 are SNHLY and FYNNEI. Deletions cut 4 bases from V and 1 base from J, with 16 bases between. This CDR3 has 16 residues. The CDR3: CASSGLTGRGNTEAFF. As DNA, the CDR3 is TGTGCCAGCAGTGGGTTAACGGGCAGGGGGAACACTGAAGCTTTCTTT. The whole variable domain, remainder taken from reference TRBV2 and TRBJ1-1, is EPEVTQTPSHQVTQMGQEVILRCVPISNHLYFYWYRQILGQKVEFLVSFYNNEISEKSEIFDDQFSVERPDGSNFTLKIRSTKLEDSAMYFCASSGLTGRGNTEAFFGQGTRLTVV.

The chain combines TRBV7-2 with TRBJ2-5; 8 bases are shared with TRBD2. CDR1 and CDR2 (germline): SGHTA, FQGNSA. The ends lost 1 base at V and 4 bases at J; junction bases unmatched: 11. The CDR3 sequence is 17 residues long. The CDR3 region has the DNA TGTGCCAGCAGCTTAGACGAGGAGGAGCGGGAGATAGAGACCCAGTACTTC. Amino acids: CASSLDEEEREIETQYF.